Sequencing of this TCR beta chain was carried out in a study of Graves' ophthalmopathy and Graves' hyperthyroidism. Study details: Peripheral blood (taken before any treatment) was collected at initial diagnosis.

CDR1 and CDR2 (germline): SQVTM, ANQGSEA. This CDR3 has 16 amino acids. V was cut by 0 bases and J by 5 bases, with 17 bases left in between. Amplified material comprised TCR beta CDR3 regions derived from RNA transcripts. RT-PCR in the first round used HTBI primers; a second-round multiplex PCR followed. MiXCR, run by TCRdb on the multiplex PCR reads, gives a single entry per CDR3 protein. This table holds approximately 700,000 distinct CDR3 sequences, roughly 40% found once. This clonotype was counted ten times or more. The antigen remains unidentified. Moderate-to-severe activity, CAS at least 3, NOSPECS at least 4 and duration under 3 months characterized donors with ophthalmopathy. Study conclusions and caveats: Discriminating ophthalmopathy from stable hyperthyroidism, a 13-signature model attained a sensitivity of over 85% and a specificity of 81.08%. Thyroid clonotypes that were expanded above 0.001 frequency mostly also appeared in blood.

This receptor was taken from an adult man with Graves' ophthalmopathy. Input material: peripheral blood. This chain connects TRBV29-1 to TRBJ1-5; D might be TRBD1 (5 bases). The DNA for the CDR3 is TGCAGCGTTGAAGAGAAGGGGACGTATCATTATCAGCCCCAGCATTTT. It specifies CSVEEKGTYHYQPQHF.